In its sample, the clone carrying this T cell receptor (beta chain) was seen many times. The data are from a study of T-cell reconstitution after alpha-beta-depleted transplantation in children. J lost 5 bases, V lost 5 bases, and 5 bases had no gene match. Looked up from germline, CDR1 is DFQATT and CDR2 is SNEGSKA (reference sequence). CDR3 length: 13 amino acids. Unique molecular identifiers were built into the TCRbeta library. TCRdb reprocessed the PCR reads via MiXCR and lists one record per CDR3 protein. The profile shows about 500,000 distinct CDR3 sequences, less than 35% of them singletons. The sequence came from a human donor who donated a stem cell graft to a child with aplastic anemia. The rearrangement uses TRBV20-1 and TRBJ2-7, with 11 nucleotides matching TRBD1. The sample in question was PBMCs from the stem cell graft donor, obtained from the stem cell graft. Written as DNA, the CDR3 is TGCAGTGCTCCACGGACAGGGGGCAACGAGCAGTACTTC. This encodes CSAPRTGGNEQYF.